These 21 T cell receptor beta chains were all obtained from the same sample, sequenced in a study of neoadjuvant anti-PD-1 for oral cavity cancer. Clones were read by immunoSEQ multiplex PCR, and TCRdb kept only the in-frame ones, dropping some. The sample lists approximately 17,000 clones, 55% to 80% occurring once. The source was PBMCs, collected before nivolumab (anti-PD-1) treatment. These receptors came from a person aged 35-80 years with oral cavity squamous cell carcinoma.

This chain joins TRBV6-1 and TRBJ2-7, with 8 bases identical to TRBD1. Unmatched junction bases numbered 7, after V lost 1 base and J lost 2 bases. Germline CDR1 MNHNS, CDR2 SASEGT. The CDR3 contains 16 residues. The CDR3 protein is CASSEGRGQGPYEQYF. As DNA, the CDR3 is TGTGCCAGCAGTGAAGGCCGAGGACAGGGACCCTACGAGCAGTACTTC.

This clone has more than one count but fewer than ten. This sequence joins TRBV7-9 and TRBJ1-2; 10 positions match TRBD1. V lost 6 bases, J lost 9 bases, and 4 bases stayed unmatched. The CDR3 totals 12 residues. Per germline, CDR1 SEHNR and CDR2 FQNEAQ (reference sequence). CDR3 nucleotides: TGTGCCAGCAGTTTGGGACAGGGGAGCTACACCTTC. This sequence encodes CASSLGQGSYTF.

The V gene is TRBV5-1, the J gene TRBJ1-2, with D perhaps matching TRBD1 (5 bases). V lost 0 bases to trimming and J lost 2 bases, with 11 bases between them. The germline gives CDR1 SGHRS, CDR2 YFSETQ. The CDR3 length is 15 residues. In DNA, the CDR3 is TGCGCCAGCAGCTTGGAAACAGGCGGCAACTATGGCTACACCTTC. Encoded protein: CASSLETGGNYGYTF.

The rearrangement joins TRBV7-9 to TRBJ2-7, with 7 bases identical to TRBD2. The CDR3 spans 15 residues. The trim removed 2 bases at V and 3 bases at J, leaving 7 bases unmatched. CDR1 and CDR2 from the germline V gene are SEHNR and FQNEAQ (reference sequence). In nucleotides, the CDR3 is TGTGCCAGCAGCTTAATCCCCAGCGGGGACTACGAGCAGTACTTC. Residues: CASSLIPSGDYEQYF.

The chain links TRBV6-5 to TRBJ1-5; D remains unclear. Germline V gene data show CDR1 as MNHEY and CDR2 as SVGAGI. The CDR3 contains 13 residues. Trimming stripped 6 bases from V and 5 bases from J, with 11 bases between. The CDR3 sequence: CASRGVGHQPQHF. The CDR3 nucleotides are TGTGCCAGCAGGGGAGTAGGTCATCAGCCCCAGCATTTT.

This clone came up a few times. The V and J genes are TRBV28 and TRBJ1-5, with D hard to call. V shed 10 bases and J shed 7 bases, with 23 bases lying between them. Germline V gene data show CDR1 as MDHEN and CDR2 as SYDVKM. The length of the CDR3 is 15 residues. The CDR3 here is CATTMMAGAGQPQHF. The CDR3 bases are TGTGCCACGACGATGATGGCCGGCGCTGGACAGCCCCAGCATTTT.

This clone was recorded a few times. The J gene is TRBJ1-2, the V gene TRBV5-1; D may be TRBD1 (5 bases). This CDR3 spans 15 amino acids. The V end was cut by 0 bases, the J end by 8 bases, with 17 bases between. Germline CDR1 is SGHRS and CDR2 is YFSETQ. This chain's CDR3 is CASSLEPGREGGYTF. The DNA of the CDR3 is TGCGCCAGCAGCTTGGAACCCGGCAGGGAGGGAGGCTACACCTTC.

The V and J genes are TRBV19 and TRBJ2-3, with 8 bases matching TRBD2. Unmatched junction bases numbered 6, after V lost 3 bases and J lost 4 bases. This CDR3 comprises 15 residues. Looked up from germline, CDR1 is LNHDA and CDR2 is SQIVND (reference sequence). CDR3 DNA: TGTGCCAGTAGTATTTCGGGAGGGCCGTCAGATACGCAGTATTTT. Protein sequence: CASSISGGPSDTQYF.

The rearrangement joins TRBV5-1 to TRBJ1-1, with TRBD1 identical over 8 bases. CDR3 length: 13 residues. Trimming at V came to 2 bases and at J to 4 bases, leaving 1 base not matched to a gene. In germline, CDR1 is SGHRS, CDR2 YFSETQ. CDR3 nucleotide sequence: TGCGCCAGCAGCTTACAGGGGGGCACTGAAGCTTTCTTT. It translates to CASSLQGGTEAFF.

The rearrangement joins TRBV11-2 to TRBJ2-3, with D unresolved. The CDR3 is made up of 13 amino acids. Trimming left V 0 bases short and J 4 bases short, with 5 bases between. Germline assignment: CDR1 SGHAT and CDR2 FQNNGV. The CDR3 nucleotides read TGTGCCAGCAGCTTAGAGGTGGCAGATACGCAGTATTTT. Its protein is CASSLEVADTQYF.

This clone was recorded once. The genes are TRBV5-4 and TRBJ2-1; D not certain. The CDR3 is 18 amino acids. Per germline, CDR1 SGHNT and CDR2 YYREEE (reference sequence). Trimming removed 0 bases at V and 0 bases at J, with 16 bases between. This chain's CDR3 is CASSLALEATSSYNEQFF. CDR3 bases: TGTGCCAGCAGCTTGGCCTTGGAAGCGACCAGCTCCTACAATGAGCAGTTCTTC.

A few counts support this clone. J is TRBJ2-1 and V is TRBV9, with 7 bases lining up with TRBD1. Germline trimming cut 0 bases from V and 6 bases from J; bases unmatched to any gene: 6. The length of the CDR3 is 15 residues. Per germline, CDR1 SGDLS and CDR2 YYNGEE. The CDR3 sequence: CASSVGGGQINEQFF. The CDR3 DNA reads TGTGCCAGCAGCGTAGGAGGGGGACAGATCAATGAGCAGTTCTTC.

This clone has a handful of counts. This chain joins TRBV30 and TRBJ2-5; TRBD1 agrees at 8 bases. The ends lost 2 bases at V and 5 bases at J; junction bases unmatched: 13. The germline gives CDR1 GTSNPN, CDR2 SVGIG (reference sequence). This CDR3 contains 16 residues. CDR3 sequence reads: CAWSPPARGQGETQYF. In DNA form, the CDR3 reads TGTGCCTGGAGTCCCCCAGCCAGGGGGCAGGGGGAGACCCAGTACTTC.

The chain combines TRBV6-1 with TRBJ2-7, with 8 positions matching TRBD2. Germline CDR1 reads MNHNS; CDR2 reads SASEGT. The J segment lost 5 bases and the V segment lost 8 bases, leaving 11 bases of the junction unmatched. The CDR3 has 14 residues. CDR3 nucleotide sequence: TGTGCCAGCGGGACGGGACTAGTCGTCCACGAGCAGTACTTC. It codes for CASGTGLVVHEQYF.

The rearrangement links TRBV6-6 to TRBJ2-5; D may be TRBD2 (7 bases). CDR1 MNHNY and CDR2 SVGAGI come from the germline V gene (reference sequence). The CDR3 is made up of 14 amino acids. V was clipped by 6 bases and J by 5 bases, with 16 bases between them. The CDR3 loop reads CASSYVEGGETQYF. In DNA, the CDR3 is TGTGCCAGCAGCTATGTTGAGGGGGGGGAGACCCAGTACTTC.

V usage is TRBV5-6 and J usage is TRBJ1-1; a weak D match, TRBD1 (5 bases). This CDR3 has 16 residues. The V and J ends lost 0 bases and 0 bases respectively, with 12 bases between them. Germline V gene data show CDR1 as SGHDT and CDR2 as YYEEEE. CDR3 sequence reads: CASSLVGATMNTEAFF. The CDR3, as DNA: TGTGCCAGCAGCTTGGTAGGGGCGACCATGAACACTGAAGCTTTCTTT.

The gene calls are TRBV6-1 and TRBJ2-3; 8 bases are a match to TRBD1. J was trimmed by 1 base and V by 3 bases; bases with no gene match: 6. This CDR3 is 16 amino acids long. Germline lookup yields CDR1 MNHNS and CDR2 SASEGT. The CDR3 spells CASSEAGGAGTDTQYF. CDR3 bases: TGTGCCAGCAGTGAGGCAGGGGGCGCGGGCACAGATACGCAGTATTTT.

This clone has more than one count but fewer than ten. The chain links TRBV28 to TRBJ2-7; D not resolved. CDR1 is MDHEN and CDR2 is SYDVKM in the germline V gene. The CDR3 runs to 15 residues. Deletions cut 4 bases from V and 4 bases from J, with 17 bases between. The CDR3 DNA sequence: TGTGCCAGCAGTTACGATGGGCTAGTTGGGTACGAGCAGTACTTC. The encoded protein is CASSYDGLVGYEQYF. The full variable domain, rest sourced from reference TRBV28 and TRBJ2-7, is DVKVTQSSRYLVKRTGEKVFLECVQDMDHENMFWYRQDPGLGLRLIYFSYDVKMKEKGDIPEGYSVSREKKERFSLILESASTNQTSMYLCASSYDGLVGYEQYFGPGTRLTVT.

V and J are TRBV19 and TRBJ1-1; D might be TRBD1 (5 bases). This CDR3 spans 18 amino acids. V was trimmed by 2 bases and J by 0 bases, leaving 19 bases between them. CDR1 is LNHDA and CDR2 is SQIVND in the germline V gene (reference sequence). This CDR3 is CASSILRFAGQMNTEAFF. The CDR3 DNA sequence: TGTGCCAGTAGTATACTCCGCTTTGCCGGACAAATGAACACTGAAGCTTTCTTT.

The chain joins TRBV6-1 to TRBJ2-3; TRBD2 matches at 12 bases. J was trimmed by 4 bases and V by 1 base; bases with no gene match: 6. The CDR3 covers 17 residues. Per the germline V gene, CDR1 is MNHNS and CDR2 is SASEGT. The CDR3 is CASSEDTSGRIADTQYF. The DNA of the CDR3 is TGTGCCAGCAGTGAAGACACTAGCGGGAGGATTGCAGATACGCAGTATTTT.

This clone appeared a few times. The chain combines TRBV7-9 with TRBJ2-7, with D tentatively TRBD1 or TRBD2 (5 bases each). The germline CDR1 and CDR2 sequences are SEHNR and FQNEAQ (reference sequence). This CDR3 has 15 amino acids. Trimming stripped 5 bases from V and 0 bases from J, with 14 bases between. The CDR3 DNA is TGTGCCAGCAGCGCCGGGGCTACCATCTCCTACGAGCAGTACTTC. Protein product: CASSAGATISYEQYF.